The rows below give T cell receptor beta chains drawn from one sample of a study of CD8 T cells in ankylosing spondylitis. TCRdb re-derived calls from the 5' RACE reads in MiXCR, one entry per CDR3 protein. The table has some 250,000 distinct CDR3 sequences, roughly 8.6% seen once. The source material was blood, either unsorted or a sorted T cell fraction (not recorded which). These receptors were obtained from a male donor with ankylosing spondylitis or in good health (not recorded which). The CDR3 runs from the conserved cysteine through the conserved F or W. A D gene is named only where the DNA matches it firmly. Rows may omit the clone size; those that give it use once, few, many or a size class.

D gene	clone size	V gene	J gene	CDR3 DNA	CDR3 protein
NA	few	TRBV14	TRBJ1-2	TGTGCCAGCAGCCAAGCTGCCAGGGGTTATGGCTACACCTTC	CASSQAARGYGYTF
NA	many	TRBV7-2	TRBJ2-5	TGTGCCAGCAGCCCGGGAACGTTATTAAAGACCCAGTACTTC	CASSPGTLLKTQYF
TRBD2	NA	TRBV25-1	TRBJ2-5	TGTGCCAGCAGTGAATCCGGACTAGGGGAGACCCAGTACTTC	CASSESGLGETQYF
NA	many	TRBV7-9	TRBJ1-1	TGTGCCAGCAGCTCGACAACATCAGGTCCCTTTGGCACTGAAGCTTTCTTT	CASSSTTSGPFGTEAFF
TRBD2	many	TRBV12-3/TRBV12-4	TRBJ2-1	TGTGCCAGCAGTGGCGGGACTAGCGGGGGGGGTTACAATGAGCAGTTCTTC	CASSGGTSGGGYNEQFF
NA	NA	TRBV7-9	TRBJ1-2	TGTGCCAGCAGCTTAGTTGCACAGATCTATGGCTACACCTTC	CASSLVAQIYGYTF
TRBD2	many	TRBV6-5	TRBJ2-7	TGTGCCAGCAGCGGACTAGCGCGGGAGCAGTACTTC	CASSGLAREQYF
NA	few	TRBV30	TRBJ2-7	TGTGCCTGGAGTGGCATCGAGGAGGGCGGGTCCTACGAGCAGTACTTC	CAWSGIEEGGSYEQYF
NA	many	TRBV11-1	TRBJ1-4	TGTGCCAGCAGTCGCGTCGTCACAGGGATAATGACTAATGAAAAACTGTTTTTT	CASSRVVTGIMTNEKLFF
TRBD2	many	TRBV20-1	TRBJ2-1	TGCAGTGCCTCCGCAGTCGTTGTAGCGGGGAATGCCAATGAGCAGTTCTTC	CSASAVVVAGNANEQFF
TRBD2	few	TRBV12-3/TRBV12-4	TRBJ2-1	TGTGCCACCGGAGCGGGAACCTACAATGAGCAGTTCTTC	CATGAGTYNEQFF
NA	few	TRBV30	TRBJ1-1	TGTGCCTGGAGTGTTACTCGGGGGGACACTGAAGCTTTCTTT	CAWSVTRGDTEAFF
NA	NA	TRBV5-1	TRBJ2-5	TGCGCCAGCAGCGGAGACTCTGGGGTGACCCAGTACTTC	CASSGDSGVTQYF
NA	many	TRBV2	TRBJ2-3	TGTGCCAGCAGGTACAGCACAGATACGCAGTATTTT	CASRYSTDTQYF
NA	many	TRBV10-3	TRBJ2-3	TGTGCCCATCGGGGGTGGACAGATACGCAGTATTTT	CAHRGWTDTQYF
TRBD2	NA	TRBV6-2/TRBV6-3	TRBJ2-1	TGTGCCAGCAGGTCTAGCGGGGGGTGGGAGCAGTTCTTC	CASRSSGGWEQFF
NA	many	TRBV5-1	TRBJ1-1	TGCGCCAGCAGCCCGGGGGGCAGTGGCACTGAAGCTTTCTTT	CASSPGGSGTEAFF
NA	many	TRBV30	TRBJ2-3	TGTGCCTGGGGGACGGCGATCCCAGATACGCAGTATTTT	CAWGTAIPDTQYF
NA	many	TRBV5-5	TRBJ2-1	TGTGCCAGCAGCTTTCTACAGGGCAATGAGCAGTTCTTC	CASSFLQGNEQFF
TRBD2	many	TRBV4-3	TRBJ2-7	TGCGCCAGCAGCCAAGCAGGAACTAGCGGTTACGAGCAGTACTTC	CASSQAGTSGYEQYF
NA	NA	TRBV14	TRBJ2-1	TGTGCCAGCAGCCAATCTGCGAGAAATAGTCATCAGAATGAGCAGTTCTTC	CASSQSARNSHQNEQFF
TRBD1	many	TRBV5-1	TRBJ2-5	TGCGCCAGCAGCTCGCAGCACGGACAGGGAATGAAGACCCAGTACTTC	CASSSQHGQGMKTQYF
NA	few	TRBV19	TRBJ1-2	TGTGCCAGTAGTGACACGAGCTACACCTTC	CASSDTSYTF
NA	many	TRBV19	TRBJ1-5	TGTGCCAGTAGTATAGCGTCCCGGGGCAATCAGCCCCAGCATTTT	CASSIASRGNQPQHF
NA	many	TRBV11-3	TRBJ2-7	TGTGCCAGCAGCTTAGGAGGACAGTTGCCCACCTACGAGCAGTACTTC	CASSLGGQLPTYEQYF
NA	NA	TRBV29-1	TRBJ1-2	TGCAGCGCCCGACAAGGTGATGGCTACACCTTC	CSARQGDGYTF
NA	many	TRBV7-2	TRBJ2-1	TGTGCCAGCAGCTTTGGGACTCGCGGGTTCAATGAGCAGTTCTTC	CASSFGTRGFNEQFF
NA	many	TRBV19	TRBJ1-2	TGTGCCAGTAGTTTGGACAGAAAACCCTATGGCTACACCTTC	CASSLDRKPYGYTF
TRBD1	many	TRBV29-1	TRBJ1-1	TGCAGCGGGGCCGGGACAGGGGGAAACACTGAAGCTTTCTTT	CSGAGTGGNTEAFF
TRBD2	many	TRBV5-1	TRBJ2-1	TGCGCCAGCAGCCCCCCTAGCGGGAGGCTCAATGAGCAGTTCTTC	CASSPPSGRLNEQFF
NA	many	TRBV7-2	TRBJ2-1	TGTGCCAGCAGCCTCCCCAGTAGAGGCTACAATGAGCAGTTCTTC	CASSLPSRGYNEQFF
NA	NA	TRBV14	TRBJ1-1	TGTGCCAGCAGCCAGGGATTGGGGGGTAACACTGAAGCTTTCTTT	CASSQGLGGNTEAFF
TRBD2	many	TRBV19	TRBJ2-7	TGTGCCAGTAGTCCTAGCGGGAGGGACGAGCAGTACTTC	CASSPSGRDEQYF
NA	NA	TRBV12-3/TRBV12-4	TRBJ2-1	TGTGCCAGCAGTTCGCCGGGTAATAAGCAGTTCTTC	CASSSPGNKQFF
NA	many	TRBV7-2	TRBJ1-3	TGTGCCAGCAGCTTAGCTGGGGCGGGGGGAAACACCATATATTTT	CASSLAGAGGNTIYF
NA	many	TRBV6-2/TRBV6-3	TRBJ1-2	TGTGCCAGCAGCAACAGCCGCGGCTATGGCTACACCTTC	CASSNSRGYGYTF
TRBD2	NA	TRBV20-1	TRBJ2-1	TGCAGTGCTAGAGGAACGGGAGGATCCTACAATGAGCAGTTCTTC	CSARGTGGSYNEQFF
NA	many	TRBV12-3/TRBV12-4	TRBJ2-3	TGTGCCAGCAGCCCTTGGGGGGATACGCAGTATTTT	CASSPWGDTQYF
TRBD2	few	TRBV20-1	TRBJ2-7	TGCAGTGCTAGAGATATGAGCGGGAGAGGCTACGAGCAGTACTTC	CSARDMSGRGYEQYF